These 9 T cell receptor beta chains came from one sample sequenced in a study of identical twins. Using its own MiXCR run on the 5' RACE reads, TCRdb lists one record per CDR3 protein. The sample consists of some 1,600,000 distinct CDR3 sequences, roughly a third of them appearing once. Material: cord blood. Receptors originate from a newborn girl in good health.

This clonotype was picked up a small number of times. V and J are TRBV29-1 and TRBJ2-7; D could derive from TRBD1 or TRBD2 (6 bases each). V was shortened by 4 bases and J by 2 bases, with 12 bases between the two germline ends. This CDR3 has 13 residues. Germline-derived CDR1 and CDR2 are SQVTM and ANQGSEA. The CDR3 protein is CSVARRGAYEQYF. The CDR3 coding sequence is TGCAGCGTTGCCCGAAGGGGGGCCTACGAGCAGTACTTC.

There are a few counts of this clonotype. The V gene is TRBV6-2 or TRBV6-3, the J gene TRBJ2-7; the match to TRBD1 covers 8 bases. The CDR3 is 14 amino acids. Germline CDR1 is MNHEY and CDR2 is SVGEGT. J was trimmed by 5 bases and V by 5 bases; bases with no gene match: 8. CDR3 sequence: CASSHHRGVHEQYF. Written as DNA, the CDR3 is TGTGCCAGCAGTCACCACAGGGGGGTCCACGAGCAGTACTTC.

CDR3 loop: CSARFLPSPNIQYF. The CDR3 DNA sequence: TGCAGTGCTAGATTCCTCCCGTCCCCAAACATTCAGTACTTC. The gene calls are TRBV20-1 and TRBJ2-4; D gene ambiguous. Germline values: CDR1 DFQATT, CDR2 SNEGSKA (reference sequence). The CDR3 is made up of 14 amino acids. Trimming shortened V by 2 bases and J by 6 bases, and 14 bases separated the two germline ends.

The chain joins TRBV28 to TRBJ1-2; 10 nucleotides match TRBD1. Germline V gives CDR1 MDHEN, CDR2 SYDVKM. Unmatched junction bases numbered 8, after V lost 6 bases and J lost 4 bases. This CDR3 region has 15 residues. CDR3 loop: CASRLRQGASYGYTF. CDR3 nucleotide sequence: TGTGCCAGCAGGCTTCGACAGGGGGCGAGCTATGGCTACACCTTC.

This clonotype was counted between two and nine times. The chain combines TRBV7-2 with TRBJ1-1, with TRBD1 as a possible D gene (5 bases). This CDR3 contains 15 residues. Germline V gene data show CDR1 as SGHTA and CDR2 as FQGNSA. Trimming shortened V by 3 bases and J by 1 base, and 12 bases separated the two germline ends. The CDR3 region is CASSFRGEGNTEAFF. The CDR3 DNA follows: TGTGCCAGCAGCTTCCGAGGGGAGGGGAACACTGAAGCTTTCTTT.

V usage is TRBV30 and J usage is TRBJ2-7; no clear D. The germline V gene encodes CDR1 GTSNPN and CDR2 SVGIG (reference sequence). This CDR3 is 12 amino acids long. V was cut by 1 base and J by 7 bases, with 11 bases left in between. The DNA of the CDR3 is TGTGCCTGGAGTGAGTCCTTGTGGGAGCAGTACTTC. This encodes CAWSESLWEQYF.

This chain links TRBV12-3 or TRBV12-4 with TRBJ2-3; tentatively, D is TRBD2 (6 bases). The V and J ends lost 5 bases and 1 base respectively, with 16 bases between them. The CDR3 length is 16 residues. The CDR3 nucleotides are TGTGCCAGCAGTCTCAAATGGTCGGGGGGCACAGATACGCAGTATTTT. This sequence encodes CASSLKWSGGTDTQYF.

The chain employs TRBV6-6 and TRBJ1-1; D might be TRBD1 (6 bases). This CDR3 comprises 14 residues. CDR1 is MNHNY, CDR2 SVGAGI, per germline (reference sequence). V was cut by 7 bases and J by 2 bases, with 14 bases left in between. CDR3 residues: CASKKQGVNTEAFF. In DNA form, the CDR3 reads TGTGCCAGCAAAAAACAGGGAGTAAACACTGAAGCTTTCTTT.

The rearrangement links TRBV6-5 to TRBJ2-7; 13 positions agree with TRBD2. The CDR3 runs to 17 residues. CDR1 MNHEY and CDR2 SVGAGI come from the germline V gene. Trimming removed 6 bases from V and 4 bases from J; junction bases left unmatched: 12. DNA of the CDR3: TGTGCCAGCAGATCCTCCGAACTAGCGGGAGGGATGTACGAGCAGTACTTC. Its protein product is CASRSSELAGGMYEQYF.